This entry concerns a single T cell receptor (beta chain). Its antigen remains unknown. 60 Vbeta and 13 Jbeta primers were used in PCR. Measured with immunoSEQ multiplex PCR; TCRdb has only the in-frame clones, and not every one. The repertoire holds about 160,000 clones, about 70% seen once, with less than 5% in the top ten. Germline values: CDR1 ENHRY, CDR2 SYGVKD. The CDR3 runs to 13 residues. V gave up 3 bases and J gave up 0 bases, with 2 bases separating them. This record belongs to a study of cytomegalovirus exposure and HLA in healthy donors. Findings of the study overall: Most TCRs appeared rarely, but some public TCRs recurred in many donors. Earlier results showed most TCR beta V segments being productive about 87% or about 30% of the time. In the analysis, some V segments, TRBV6-2 and TRBV6-3 included, were excluded as indistinguishable.

This sequence joins TRBV10-3 and TRBJ1-4; D remains ambiguous. This TCR derives from a woman in her late teens or twenties in good health and CMV-seropositive. The sequenced material came from PBMCs. CDR3 bases: TGTGCCATCAGTGACTCAACTAATGAAAAACTGTTTTTT. It translates to CAISDSTNEKLFF.